What follows describes a single T cell receptor (beta chain). These data are taken from a study of blood T cells in healthy people across ages. CDR3 length: 16 amino acids. Between the trimmed V and J ends, which lost 4 bases and 5 bases, there was a span of 18 bases. Germline V lookup: CDR1 MGHRA, CDR2 YSYEKL. The second PCR ran about 6 to 12 cycles with a sample-barcoded 5' primer and J-beta primers. One entry per CDR3 protein, called by TCRdb with MiXCR from the 5' RACE reads. In the table there are around 780,000 distinct CDR3 sequences, roughly 26% of which are singletons. In addition, the sample was reused for a study of T cells of mothers and their children.

The chain recombines TRBV4-1 with TRBJ2-1; either TRBD1 or TRBD2 may supply D (5 bases each). The origin of this receptor is a boy under 18 in good health. Sample: blood. CDR3 nucleotides: TGCGCCAGCAGCCCGGGGCTAGCCCTTGGAGACAATGAGCAGTTCTTC. This encodes CASSPGLALGDNEQFF.